What follows is one TCR beta chain and its context. This specimen comes from a study of molecular identifiers for immune sequencing clone quantification. The CDR3 consists of 12 residues. V shed 11 bases and J shed 8 bases, with 16 bases lying between them. TCRdb used MiXCR to reprocess the PCR reads, holding one entry per CDR3 protein. The sample consists of under 75,000 distinct CDR3 sequences, under 20% of them appearing once. What was sequenced was naive CD8+ T cells from blood, with Jurkat cell RNA spiked in. Subset indicated: FACS-sorted CD8+CD4-CCR7+CD45RA+ naive T cells. The sequence came from a human donor in good health. Some libraries in this study had Jurkat cell RNA spiked in. The V gene is TRBV12-3 or TRBV12-4, the J gene TRBJ2-1, with D possibly matching TRBD2 (5 bases). The CDR3 here is CAGGERRDEQFF. CDR3 coding DNA: TGTGCCGGAGGAGAGCGTCGCGATGAGCAGTTCTTC.